These T cell receptor beta chains were read from a single sample in a study of radiotherapy plus CTLA-4 blockade in lung cancer. Clones were sequenced by immunoSEQ multiplex PCR, and TCRdb holds only the in-frame ones, with some missing. Among approximately 80,000 clones, 84% were seen once, and the ten largest hold 0.79%. The material sequenced was peripheral blood, taken from a patient treated with radiotherapy plus ipilimumab. These receptors all come from a human donor with non-small cell lung cancer who had stable disease on radiotherapy plus ipilimumab. CDR3s include the opening cysteine and the closing phenylalanine or tryptophan. Fields, in order: J gene, clone size, D gene, V gene, CDR3 protein, CDR3 DNA. A D gene is named only where the DNA matches it firmly. Expanded clones are given a class, and other clones once, few, many or no size at all.

TRBJ1-1 - - TRBV9 CASSVEGNTEAFF TGTGCCAGCAGCGTAGAAGGGAACACTGAAGCTTTCTTT
TRBJ2-7 - TRBD1 TRBV19 CASSIGTGGYEQYF TGTGCCAGTAGTATCGGGACAGGGGGCTACGAGCAGTACTTC
TRBJ1-5 - TRBD1 TRBV19 CASRETGDQPQHF TGTGCCAGTAGAGAGACAGGGGATCAGCCCCAGCATTTT
TRBJ1-2 once - TRBV18 CASSPPARTNYGYTF TGTGCCAGCTCACCACCGGCCAGGACTAACTATGGCTACACCTTC
TRBJ1-5 - - TRBV28 CASRSQGFQPQHF TGTGCCAGCAGGTCTCAGGGTTTCCAGCCCCAGCATTTT
TRBJ1-1 - - TRBV6-5 CASSQGRDTEAFF TGTGCCAGCAGCCAGGGTCGAGACACTGAAGCTTTCTTT
TRBJ2-7 once TRBD2 TRBV7-4 CASSGQTSGSSYEQYF TGTGCCAGCAGCGGACAGACTAGCGGGAGCTCCTACGAGCAGTACTTC
TRBJ2-2 - - TRBV10-1 CASSRGPTGELFF TGCGCCAGCAGCCGAGGACCAACCGGGGAGCTGTTTTTT
TRBJ2-2 - TRBD2 TRBV10-2 CASSPARLAGITGELFF TGCGCCAGCAGTCCCGCTCGACTAGCGGGAATCACCGGGGAGCTGTTTTTT
TRBJ2-3 - TRBD2 TRBV18 CASSGGGADTQYF TGTGCCAGCTCCGGGGGGGGAGCAGATACGCAGTATTTT
TRBJ2-1 - TRBD2 TRBV9 CASSVETSGRGNEQFF TGTGCCAGCAGCGTAGAGACTAGCGGGAGAGGGAATGAGCAGTTCTTC
TRBJ2-7 - - TRBV7-9 CASSLGSLSYEQYF TGTGCCAGCAGCTTAGGCAGCCTCTCCTACGAGCAGTACTTC
TRBJ2-1 - TRBD1 TRBV2 CASRAHLDRALHNEQFF TGTGCCAGCAGAGCCCACCTGGACAGGGCCTTACACAATGAGCAGTTCTTC
TRBJ1-6 few - TRBV5-4 CASSSDGWNSPLHF TGTGCCAGCAGCTCCGACGGCTGGAATTCACCCCTCCACTTT
TRBJ2-1 - - TRBV7-9 CASSLGVLTYNEQFF TGTGCCAGCAGCTTGGGGGTGTTAACGTACAATGAGCAGTTCTTC
TRBJ2-2 - TRBD1 TRBV7-9 CASSLGQGNTGELFF TGTGCCAGCAGCTTGGGACAGGGGAACACCGGGGAGCTGTTTTTT
TRBJ2-2 - - TRBV6-5 CASGSKTGELFF TGTGCCAGCGGGTCGAAAACCGGGGAGCTGTTTTTT
TRBJ2-2 - TRBD1 TRBV5-1 CASSLGQGVTGELFF TGCGCCAGCAGCCTCGGACAGGGGGTGACCGGGGAGCTGTTTTTT
TRBJ1-5 once - TRBV14 CASSQVGGNQPQHF TGTGCCAGCAGCCAAGTGGGTGGCAATCAGCCCCAGCATTTT
TRBJ1-1 once - TRBV2 CATNGPGTEAFF TGTGCCACAAACGGCCCCGGCACTGAAGCTTTCTTT
TRBJ2-3 - - TRBV9 CASSVGAGSGTDTQYF TGTGCCAGCAGCGTAGGGGCAGGTTCGGGCACAGATACGCAGTATTTT
TRBJ1-6 - TRBD1 TRBV18 CASSLNRDSSYNSPLHF TGTGCCAGCTCACTAAACAGGGACAGCTCCTATAATTCACCCCTCCACTTT
TRBJ1-6 - - TRBV28 CASISGKISPLHF TGTGCCAGCATCTCAGGGAAGATATCACCCCTCCACTTT
TRBJ2-1 - TRBD1 TRBV6-5 CASRDRGRTNEQFF TGTGCCAGCAGGGACAGGGGGCGCACCAATGAGCAGTTCTTC
TRBJ2-3 - TRBD2 TRBV7-2 CASSRSGGGGTDTQYF TGTGCCAGCAGCCGTAGCGGGGGGGGCGGCACAGATACGCAGTATTTT
TRBJ2-5 - - TRBV7-2 CASSQLGGTQYF TGTGCCAGCAGCCAACTAGGAGGGACCCAGTACTTC
TRBJ2-3 - TRBD2 TRBV28 CASSSPGTSGGAGTDTQYF TGTGCCAGCAGTTCTCCGGGGACTAGCGGGGGGGCCGGCACAGATACGCAGTATTTT
TRBJ2-7 few - TRBV18 CASSSDLFAYEQYF TGTGCCAGCTCCTCGGATCTATTTGCCTACGAGCAGTACTTC
TRBJ2-7 - TRBD2 TRBV7-2 CASSLVGTTSYEQYF TGTGCCAGCAGCTTAGTGGGGACTACCTCCTACGAGCAGTACTTC
TRBJ1-6 - - TRBV9 CASSGYQGPSGPLHF TGTGCCAGCAGCGGGTATCAGGGACCGTCCGGACCCCTCCACTTT
TRBJ2-1 few - TRBV5-1 CASSLERVGSGTYNEQFF TGCGCCAGCAGCTTGGAACGTGTGGGTAGCGGAACTTACAATGAGCAGTTCTTC
TRBJ2-7 few - TRBV28 CASSSWDNSYEQYF TGTGCCAGCAGTTCTTGGGACAACTCCTACGAGCAGTACTTC
TRBJ2-5 - - TRBV2 CASSELGWAETQYF TGTGCCAGCAGTGAACTGGGTTGGGCGGAGACCCAGTACTTC
TRBJ1-2 - - TRBV2 CASSEAREADGYTF TGTGCCAGCAGTGAAGCCCGGGAGGCTGATGGCTACACCTTC
TRBJ2-1 - - TRBV7-5 CVRTLETRSYNEQFF TGTGTCAGAACCCTGGAGACCCGCTCCTACAATGAGCAGTTCTTC
TRBJ1-3 - - TRBV7-8 CASSRGGGSGNTIYF TGTGCCAGCAGCCGAGGGGGTGGCTCTGGAAACACCATATATTTT
TRBJ1-2 - TRBD1 TRBV28 CASSYLQGGGYGYTF TGTGCCAGCAGTTACTTACAGGGGGGTGGGTATGGCTACACCTTC
TRBJ1-3 - - TRBV10-2 CASRGPGGNTIYF TGCGCCAGCCGGGGGCCCGGAGGAAACACCATATATTTT
TRBJ2-1 - - TRBV11-2 CASSWRAESSYNEQFF TGTGCCAGCAGCTGGAGGGCCGAGAGCTCCTACAATGAGCAGTTCTTC
TRBJ2-3 - - TRBV4-1 CASSQVGLSTDTQYF TGCGCCAGCAGCCAAGTCGGACTTAGCACAGATACGCAGTATTTT